Below, 19 T cell receptor beta chains from the same sample are listed, as sequenced in a study of T cell changes during pregnancy in multiple sclerosis. Profiled with immunoSEQ multiplex PCR; TCRdb holds only in-frame clones, not every one. The sample contains under 45,000 clones, roughly 87% of which appear only once. Sequenced material: CD4+ T cells from peripheral blood mononuclear cells, taken in the first trimester of pregnancy. The receptors originated from a female donor with multiple sclerosis, enrolled in a pregnancy study.

This rearrangement joins TRBV6-4 to TRBJ2-3; 13 nucleotides agree with TRBD2. The CDR3 totals 15 residues. Germline CDR1 reads MRHNA; CDR2 reads SNTAGT. V was pared by 6 bases and J by 6 bases, with 6 bases of the junction left unmatched. CDR3 residues: CASSRTSGSWDTQYF. The CDR3 DNA reads TGTGCCAGCAGCCGGACTAGCGGGAGTTGGGATACGCAGTATTTT.

V usage is TRBV28 and J usage is TRBJ2-1, with D possibly TRBD2 on 5 matching bases. With 2 bases removed from V and 7 bases from J, the gap between germline ends came to 12 bases. CDR1 and CDR2 (germline): MDHEN, SYDVKM. The CDR3 has 14 amino acids. CDR3 sequence: CASSLLGGLNEQFF. CDR3 coding DNA: TGTGCCAGCAGTTTACTAGGAGGTTTGAATGAGCAGTTCTTC.

The chain recombines TRBV14 with TRBJ2-1; TRBD2 matches 10 bases. The germline V gene encodes CDR1 SGHDN and CDR2 FVKESK. The CDR3 consists of 15 residues. The trim removed 4 bases at V and 0 bases at J, leaving 0 bases unmatched. For the CDR3, the DNA is TGTGCCAGCAGCCTAGCGGGAGGCTCCTACAATGAGCAGTTCTTC. Protein: CASSLAGGSYNEQFF.

V gene TRBV18 combines with J gene TRBJ2-2; TRBD1 matches at 8 bases. The V segment lost 3 bases and the J segment 4 bases; nucleotides outside the gene matches: 4. The CDR3 is 15 residues long. CDR1 KGHSH and CDR2 LQKENI come from the germline V gene. The CDR3 is CASSPTDRVTGELFF. For the CDR3, the DNA is TGTGCCAGCTCACCGACGGACAGGGTCACCGGGGAGCTGTTTTTT.

This rearrangement joins TRBV6-5 to TRBJ1-5; possibly TRBD1 for D (6 bases). Deletions cut 5 bases from V and 7 bases from J, with 18 bases between. Germline V gene data show CDR1 as MNHEY and CDR2 as SVGAGI. This CDR3 has 15 amino acids. The CDR3 loop is CASSPRGGLGQPQHF. DNA of the CDR3: TGTGCCAGCAGTCCAAGGGGGGGCCTGGGCCAGCCCCAGCATTTT.

The chain carries TRBV27 and TRBJ2-1; 12 nucleotides match TRBD2. Germline V gives CDR1 MNHEY, CDR2 SMNVEV (reference sequence). The V segment lost 3 bases and the J segment 9 bases; nucleotides outside the gene matches: 6. The CDR3 loop spans 15 amino acids. The CDR3 loop is CASSFRRTSGIEQFF. CDR3 DNA: TGTGCCAGCAGTTTCCGACGGACTAGCGGGATTGAGCAGTTCTTC.

The gene calls are TRBV5-1 and TRBJ1-1; D remains ambiguous. The CDR3 loop spans 13 amino acids. V was trimmed by 0 bases and J by 3 bases, leaving 6 bases between them. CDR1 and CDR2 from the germline V gene are SGHRS and YFSETQ. CDR3 DNA: TGCGCCAGCAGCTTGGGCGCCGACACTGAAGCTTTCTTT. It translates to CASSLGADTEAFF.

This chain links TRBV28 with TRBJ2-7; D may be TRBD2 (6 bases). V gave up 10 bases and J gave up 6 bases, with 25 bases separating them. The CDR3 sequence is 15 residues long. Looked up from germline, CDR1 is MDHEN and CDR2 is SYDVKM. The CDR3 nucleotides are TGTGCCACTCAAGGGCAGGGCTTAGCGGTGAGCGAGCAGTACTTC. Its translation is CATQGQGLAVSEQYF.

This clone has just one count. The rearrangement links TRBV2 to TRBJ2-6; 10 bases map to TRBD1. Trimming took 6 bases from V and 3 from J; bases not matched to a gene: 5. The CDR3 is made up of 16 amino acids. Germline lookup yields CDR1 SNHLY and CDR2 FYNNEI. This chain's CDR3 is CASSRTGGFGANVLTF. DNA for the CDR3: TGTGCCAGCAGCCGGACAGGGGGGTTTGGGGCCAACGTCCTGACTTTC.

In this sample, this clone turned up once. The V and J genes are TRBV5-8 and TRBJ1-2, with 10 bases that match TRBD1. V shed 4 bases, J shed 6 bases, and the junction held 12 bases outside the gene matches. The CDR3 runs to 16 residues. From germline, CDR1 is SGHTS and CDR2 YDEGEE. CDR3 region: CASSGRDRGVRNGYTF. DNA for the CDR3: TGTGCCAGCAGCGGCCGGGACAGGGGAGTCAGGAATGGCTACACCTTC.

The chain has TRBV7-2 and TRBJ2-7, with a weak D call TRBD1 (5 bases). Germline V lookup: CDR1 SGHTA, CDR2 FQGNSA. V was cut by 1 base and J by 3 bases, with 13 bases left in between. The CDR3 has 15 amino acids. CDR3 nucleotide sequence: TGTGCCAGCAGCTTAGGATTTGGACACGGCTACGAGCAGTACTTC. Translated, it gives CASSLGFGHGYEQYF.

The chain carries TRBV6-5 and TRBJ2-2, with unresolved D. Between the trimmed V and J ends, which lost 2 bases and 6 bases, there was a span of 10 bases. Germline V gives CDR1 MNHEY, CDR2 SVGAGI. The CDR3 length is 14 residues. As DNA, the CDR3 is TGTGCCAGCAGTTACGATCAGCAGGCCGGGGAGCTGTTTTTT. It codes for CASSYDQQAGELFF.

The chain has TRBV2 and TRBJ1-3, with D perhaps TRBD1 (6 bases). The CDR3 is 19 residues long. From germline, CDR1 is SNHLY and CDR2 FYNNEI. The V end was cut by 0 bases, the J end by 0 bases, with 18 bases between. CDR3: CASSEALGGARRSGNTIYF. As DNA, the CDR3 is TGTGCCAGCAGTGAAGCGCTAGGGGGGGCGAGACGCTCTGGAAACACCATATATTTT.

The chain couples TRBV29-1 to TRBJ1-1, with D possibly TRBD1 on 6 matching bases. CDR1 and CDR2 from the germline V gene are SQVTM and ANQGSEA. The CDR3 is 14 amino acids. The V end lost 8 bases, the J end lost 0 bases, and 16 bases lay between the germline ends. The DNA for the CDR3 is TGCAGCACTATGGGGGCCGGGTTGAACACTGAAGCTTTCTTT. Encoded protein: CSTMGAGLNTEAFF. The full variable domain, in which reference TRBV29-1 and TRBJ1-1 provide the parts outside the CDR3, is SAVISQKPSRDICQRGTSLTIQCQVDSQVTMMFWYRQQPGQSLTLIATANQGSEATYESGFVIDKFPISRPNLTFSTLTVSNMSPEDSSIYLCSTMGAGLNTEAFFGQGTRLTVV.

This chain uses TRBV29-1 with TRBJ2-2; weak D call: TRBD1 (6 bases). Germline CDR1 is SQVTM and CDR2 is ANQGSEA. Trimming removed 5 bases at V and 6 bases at J, with 13 bases between. The CDR3 consists of 13 residues. The CDR3 region is CSVYTGLSGELFF. In nucleotides, the CDR3 is TGCAGCGTTTATACAGGGTTATCCGGGGAGCTGTTTTTT.

This chain uses TRBV28 with TRBJ2-2; D might be TRBD1 (5 bases). Trimming pared 5 bases from V and 16 bases from J, leaving 20 bases between. Germline assignment: CDR1 MDHEN and CDR2 SYDVKM. CDR3 length: 13 residues. This CDR3 is CASSPPGKGWTFF. For the CDR3, the DNA is TGTGCCAGCAGTCCCCCCGGCAAGGGGTGGACGTTTTTT.

This clone has just one count. J is TRBJ1-2 and V is TRBV7-2, with D hard to call. This CDR3 has 15 residues. Germline assignment: CDR1 SGHTA and CDR2 FQGNSA. V was shortened by 1 base and J by 1 base, with 10 bases between the two germline ends. This chain's CDR3 is CASSLVGLLNYGYTF. CDR3 DNA sequence: TGTGCCAGCAGCTTAGTGGGCTTACTTAACTATGGCTACACCTTC.

This chain links TRBV5-1 with TRBJ2-3; 16 bases line up with TRBD2. Germline trimming cut 4 bases from V and 2 bases from J; bases unmatched to any gene: 7. The CDR3 length is 18 residues. CDR1 is SGHRS, CDR2 YFSETQ, per germline. CDR3 nucleotide sequence: TGCGCCAGCAGCGATCCCGGGACTAGCGGGAGGGCCACAGATACGCAGTATTTT. This translates into CASSDPGTSGRATDTQYF.

The chain couples TRBV19 to TRBJ2-4; D possibly corresponds to TRBD1 (5 bases). The V end was cut by 5 bases, the J end by 1 base, with 15 bases between. The CDR3 has 16 amino acids. Germline CDR1 and CDR2: LNHDA and SQIVND (reference sequence). The DNA for the CDR3 is TGTGCCAGTAGTGTCACCCCCAGGGTTGCCAAAAACATTCAGTACTTC. Translating it yields CASSVTPRVAKNIQYF.